This note documents a single T cell receptor (beta chain) sequence. The CDR3 covers 12 residues. The germline V and J ends were trimmed by 7 bases and 2 bases, with 8 bases remaining between them. Per the germline V gene, CDR1 is LNHDA and CDR2 is SQIVND (reference sequence). This sample is drawn from a study of blood T cell repertoires in COVID-19. Study-wide background: Italy, Spain and the United States were the sources of the convalescent and acute COVID-19 samples.

Clinical history reported by participants formed the basis on which cohorts were assigned. Per the original data handling: Scientists estimated how many nucleated cells there were by amplifying reference gene primers. The table came from immunoSEQ multiplex PCR; TCRdb's copy has only in-frame clones and leaves some out. The V and J calls and the clone size are those of that table, but D and trimming were determined from the DNA. Of some 270,000 clones in the sample, 70% to 90% were seen once. This chain links TRBV19 with TRBJ1-2; possibly TRBD1 for D (5 bases). The sequencing input was PBMCs or T cells enriched from blood (not recorded which). This receptor was obtained from a woman between 25 and 40 years old who had recovered from COVID-19. The CDR3 loop is CASTDRNYGYTF. The CDR3 region has the DNA TGTGCCAGTACAGACAGAAACTATGGCTACACCTTC. Drawing the rest from reference TRBV19 and TRBJ1-2, the complete variable domain is DGGITQSPKYLFRKEGQNVTLSCEQNLNHDAMYWYRQDPGQGLRLIYYSQIVNDFQKGDIAEGYSVSREKKESFPLTVTSAQKNPTAFYLCASTDRNYGYTFGSGTRLTVV.